The 14 T cell receptor beta chains listed next were all sequenced from one sample in a study of OX40 agonist ivuxolimab in advanced cancers. Profiling relied on immunoSEQ multiplex PCR, and the TCRdb table lists in-frame clones only, not all of them. The table has 30,000 or so clones, almost 80% seen once. The material sequenced was CD4+ or CD8+ T cells sorted from blood, taken in a trial of the OX40 agonist ivuxolimab. Source of these receptors: an adult with an advanced solid tumor such as melanoma, head and neck, liver or kidney cancer.

The chain uses TRBV4-2 and TRBJ2-7, with D uncertain. CDR3 length: 14 residues. CDR1 is LGHNA, CDR2 YNFKEQ, per germline. Trimming stripped 5 bases from V and 0 bases from J, with 11 bases between. The CDR3 region has the DNA TGTGCCAGCAGCTTCTTACAGTCCTCCTACGAGCAGTACTTC. This translates into CASSFLQSSYEQYF.

This chain links TRBV9 with TRBJ2-7; 10 bases fit TRBD2. The V gene end was trimmed by 2 bases and the J gene end by 4 bases; junction bases not matched to a gene: 3. CDR1 and CDR2 from the germline V gene are SGDLS and YYNGEE. The CDR3 contains 14 residues. This CDR3 is CASSVASGGYEQYF. As DNA, the CDR3 is TGTGCCAGCAGCGTCGCTAGCGGGGGTTACGAGCAGTACTTC. The variable domain in full, with the rest retrieved from reference TRBV9 and TRBJ2-7, is DSGVTQTPKHLITATGQRVTLRCSPRSGDLSVYWYQQSLDQGLQFLIQYYNGEERAKGNILERFSAQQFPDLHSELNLSSLELGDSALYFCASSVASGGYEQYFGPGTRLTVT.

V gene TRBV6-5 combines with J gene TRBJ2-2; D may be TRBD1 (5 bases). This CDR3 comprises 14 residues. Germline CDR1 MNHEY, CDR2 SVGAGI. Trimming cost V 0 bases and J 6 bases, with 8 bases left between them. Here the CDR3 DNA reads TGTGCCAGCAGTTACTCGCAGGGCCCCGGGGAGCTGTTTTTT. As protein: CASSYSQGPGELFF.

This chain joins TRBV7-3 and TRBJ2-3, with D possibly TRBD2 on 5 matching bases. V was pared by 5 bases and J by 4 bases, with 16 bases between. This CDR3 spans 15 amino acids. Per the germline V gene, CDR1 is SGHTA and CDR2 is FQGTGA. The DNA for the CDR3 is TGTGCCAGCAGCCCAAGCGGCCGGACTTCAGATACGCAGTATTTT. This codes for CASSPSGRTSDTQYF. The complete variable domain, with remaining parts taken from reference TRBV7-3 and TRBJ2-3, reads GAGVSQTPSNKVTEKGKYVELRCDPISGHTALYWYRQSLGQGPEFLIYFQGTGAADDSGLPNDRFFAVRPEGSVSTLKIQRTERGDSAVYLCASSPSGRTSDTQYFGPGTRLTVL.

The chain combines TRBV13 with TRBJ1-2, with D hard to call. The CDR3 is made up of 12 amino acids. Trimming pared 6 bases from V and 4 bases from J, leaving 9 bases between. Germline V CDR1 and CDR2: PRHDT, FYEKMQ (reference sequence). CDR3 bases: TGTGCCAGCAGTGAAATTCGCTATGGCTACACCTTC. Translated, it gives CASSEIRYGYTF.

Sample share makes this clone medium-sized. The CDR3 nucleotides read TGTGCCAGCAGCGGACAGTATAATTCACCCCTCCACTTT. Translation gives CASSGQYNSPLHF. The chain links TRBV6-6 to TRBJ1-6; tentatively, D is TRBD1 (6 bases). V was trimmed by 6 bases and J by 4 bases, leaving 7 bases between them. Germline CDR1 MNHNY, CDR2 SVGAGI (reference sequence). The CDR3 extends over 13 amino acids.

This clone was counted once. V usage is TRBV2 and J usage is TRBJ1-4; no clear D. The V end lost 6 bases, the J end lost 5 bases, and 10 bases lay between the germline ends. The CDR3 loop spans 13 amino acids. Looked up from germline, CDR1 is SNHLY and CDR2 is FYNNEI. This CDR3 reads CASRVSQNEKLFF. The CDR3 region has the DNA TGTGCCAGCAGGGTCAGTCAGAATGAAAAACTGTTTTTT. Full variable domain (missing parts from reference TRBV2 and TRBJ1-4): EPEVTQTPSHQVTQMGQEVILRCVPISNHLYFYWYRQILGQKVEFLVSFYNNEISEKSEIFDDQFSVERPDGSNFTLKIRSTKLEDSAMYFCASRVSQNEKLFFGSGTQLSVL.

The chain combines TRBV7-9 with TRBJ2-5; no reliable D call. V was shortened by 5 bases and J by 1 base, with 11 bases between the two germline ends. The CDR3 loop spans 14 amino acids. Germline V lookup: CDR1 SEHNR, CDR2 FQNEAQ (reference sequence). CDR3 residues: CASSHDTVQETQYF. CDR3 sequence (DNA): TGTGCCAGCAGCCACGACACGGTCCAAGAGACCCAGTACTTC.

The chain has TRBV15 and TRBJ1-2, with TRBD1 matching 9 bases. J lost 6 bases, V lost 4 bases, and 15 bases had no gene match. The CDR3 is 17 residues long. In germline, CDR1 is LNHNV, CDR2 YYDKDF (reference sequence). CDR3 protein: CATSINPGTGLADGYTF. CDR3 coding DNA: TGTGCCACCAGCATAAACCCCGGGACAGGGCTAGCGGATGGCTACACCTTC.

The V and J genes are TRBV9 and TRBJ2-1; TRBD1 aligns across 8 bases. With V trimmed by 4 bases and J by 7 bases, 4 bases remained unmatched. Germline V gene lookup returns CDR1 SGDLS and CDR2 YYNGEE. The CDR3 extends over 13 amino acids. In nucleotides, the CDR3 is TGTGCCAGCAGCCAAAGGACAGGGAATGAGCAGTTCTTC. Translated, it gives CASSQRTGNEQFF.

The chain recombines TRBV9 with TRBJ2-3, with 8 bases identical to TRBD2. V dropped 0 bases and J dropped 0; count of bases not matched to a gene: 3. There are 16 residues in the CDR3. CDR1 is SGDLS, CDR2 YYNGEE, per germline. CDR3 amino acids: CASSVEGGGSTDTQYF. The CDR3 region has the DNA TGTGCCAGCAGCGTAGAAGGCGGGGGGAGCACAGATACGCAGTATTTT.

The chain links TRBV2 to TRBJ2-7, with D hard to call. Germline assignment: CDR1 SNHLY and CDR2 FYNNEI. The V end lost 4 bases, the J end lost 0 bases, and 7 bases lay between the germline ends. The CDR3 length is 13 residues. CDR3 loop: CASSVGSSYEQYF. The CDR3, as DNA: TGTGCCAGCAGTGTGGGGTCCTCCTACGAGCAGTACTTC.

The chain joins TRBV6-5 to TRBJ2-7; possible D gene TRBD1, 6 bases. The V gene's germline CDR1 is MNHEY and CDR2 SVGAGI. Trimming pared 5 bases from V and 1 base from J, leaving 12 bases between. The CDR3 runs to 14 residues. In nucleotides, the CDR3 is TGTGCCAGCAGTCAACAGGGTCTTTCCTACGAGCAGTACTTC. This gives the protein CASSQQGLSYEQYF.

The rearrangement uses TRBV30 and TRBJ2-5; 9 nucleotides match TRBD2. The germline CDR1 and CDR2 sequences are GTSNPN and SVGIG (reference sequence). The CDR3 spans 15 residues. V shed 3 bases, J shed 4 bases, and the junction held 9 bases outside the gene matches. CDR3 in DNA: TGTGCCTGGAGGGTATCAGCGGGGGGTCGAGAGACCCAGTACTTC. As protein: CAWRVSAGGRETQYF.